This is a list of T cell receptor beta chains from one sample in a study of T cells in Graves' hyperthyroidism and ophthalmopathy. TCRdb re-analysed the multiplex PCR reads in MiXCR, keeping a single row per CDR3 protein. The sample has nearly 750,000 distinct CDR3 sequences; roughly 32% are singletons. The sample consisted of blood. The origin of the receptors is a woman aged 40 to 55 with Graves' hyperthyroidism. Both conserved end residues are trimmed from each CDR3. The D gene is left open where the match is weak. Rows may omit the clone size; those that give it use once, few, many or a size class.

>TRBD1|few|17|TRBJ2-7|TRBV6-1
ASSPRFPERDRGNYEQY
>TRBD1|many|14|TRBJ1-1|TRBV11-2
ASLPHAGGENTEAF
>NA|NA|11|TRBJ1-5|TRBV7-2
ASTPGGGETQH
>NA|few|11|TRBJ2-3|TRBV29-1
SGTLATTDTQY
>NA|many|11|TRBJ1-1|TRBV5-1
ASSFKRDTEAF
>NA|once|17|TRBJ2-2|TRBV9
ASSVVGGRASPNTGELF
>NA|NA|12|TRBJ2-6|TRBV29-1
SSSQGSGANVLT
>NA|few|11|TRBJ2-5|TRBV12-3/TRBV12-4
ASSPRLDLAQY
>NA|NA|11|TRBJ2-7|TRBV10-3
ASSPPRGYEQY
>NA|many|11|TRBJ1-2|TRBV7-9
ASSLASRDGYT
>TRBD1|NA|12|TRBJ2-7|TRBV7-9
ASSMGDRPYEQY
>NA|NA|11|TRBJ2-6|TRBV7-2
ASRETAVNTEA
>TRBD1|many|10|TRBJ1-1|TRBV2
ASSEAYRGAF
>TRBD2|NA|15|TRBJ2-5|TRBV7-2
ASSPGTSGGHGETQY
>NA|NA|12|TRBJ1-4|TRBV2
ASSWDAGREKLF
>NA|NA|16|TRBJ1-1|TRBV6-5
ASSYSMVSDSLNTEAF
>NA|many|10|TRBJ2-5|TRBV27
ASSFWGETQY
>TRBD2|NA|10|TRBJ2-5|TRBV29-1
SVSGGAGTQY
>NA|many|13|TRBJ2-7|TRBV7-7
ASSLGVGSSYEQY
>TRBD2|few|13|TRBJ2-2|TRBV7-3
ASSPREANTGELF
>NA|NA|6|TRBJ1-6|TRBV29-1
SVLPLH
>NA|NA|11|TRBJ2-7|TRBV15
ASWGDRSYEQY
>TRBD2|NA|14|TRBJ2-7|TRBV2
ASSETAAGRSYEQY
>NA|NA|14|TRBJ2-6|TRBV29-1
SVGRGRNTGANVLT
>NA|many|12|TRBJ1-1|TRBV5-1
ASSLNQANTEAF
>NA|once|14|TRBJ1-2|TRBV7-8
ASSATSGGGDYGYT
>TRBD1|NA|11|TRBJ1-4|TRBV19
ASSTQGMGKLF
>TRBD1|NA|13|TRBJ1-5|TRBV10-3
AISSQGEGNQPQH
>TRBD2|NA|15|TRBJ2-5|TRBV20-1
SARGRIRTSGVETQY
>TRBD1|NA|11|TRBJ1-2|TRBV7-9
ASSLQGARGYT
>NA|NA|13|TRBJ2-7|TRBV5-1
ASSPVAGAPYEQY
>NA|NA|14|TRBJ1-6|TRBV7-2
ASSPAAGGVNSPLH
>TRBD1|NA|14|TRBJ1-2|TRBV7-9
ASSLAPGQGGNGYT
>TRBD1|many|11|TRBJ1-6|TRBV2
ANGRDRNSPLH
>NA|NA|11|TRBJ1-4|TRBV10-3
ASSKDVLEKLF